This passage covers 17 T cell receptor beta chains from one sample sequenced in a study of blood T cell repertoires in COVID-19. The protocol was immunoSEQ multiplex PCR, while the TCRdb copy is restricted to in-frame clones and leaves out a portion. The sample has some 80,000 clones; around 80% are singletons. Sample: peripheral blood. The receptors here all came from a woman of 80 years or more with active or convalescent COVID-19.

J is TRBJ2-2 and V is TRBV2; 10 positions match TRBD1. The CDR3 is made up of 15 amino acids. V was clipped by 4 bases and J by 7 bases; unmatched bases: 6. Germline V gene lookup returns CDR1 SNHLY and CDR2 FYNNEI. In DNA, the CDR3 is TGTGCCAGCAGTGTCGACAGGGGGCAGGGCGGGGAGCTGTTTTTT. This sequence encodes CASSVDRGQGGELFF.

The chain uses TRBV6-6 and TRBJ1-4, with a possible D match to TRBD1 (5 bases). V was clipped by 4 bases and J by 6 bases, with 9 bases between them. The CDR3 is 13 amino acids. CDR1 MNHNY and CDR2 SVGAGI come from the germline V gene (reference sequence). The CDR3 loop is CASSWQGHEKLFF. The CDR3 nucleotides are TGTGCCAGCAGTTGGCAGGGTCATGAAAAACTGTTTTTT.

The V gene is TRBV5-3, the J gene TRBJ1-2, with D possibly matching TRBD1 (6 bases). TRBV5-3 is known as an ORF, though its function is uncertain. The CDR3 has 14 amino acids. Trimming left V 3 bases short and J 4 bases short, with 13 bases between. The CDR3 bases are TGTGCCAGAAGCTCAAAGGACAGTTTCTATGGCTACACCTTC. Translated: CARSSKDSFYGYTF.

The V and J genes are TRBV28 and TRBJ1-1; no definite D call. The length of the CDR3 is 14 residues. V shed 2 bases and J shed 6 bases, with 13 bases lying between them. CDR1 MDHEN and CDR2 SYDVKM come from the germline V gene. The CDR3 DNA reads TGTGCCAGCAGTTTAACGCACTCCACCGCTGAAGCTTTCTTT. Protein: CASSLTHSTAEAFF.

This clone has more than one count but fewer than ten. This rearrangement joins TRBV5-5 to TRBJ1-2; a weak D match, TRBD1 (6 bases). This CDR3 has 18 amino acids. Trimming stripped 4 bases from V and 5 bases from J, with 27 bases between. Germline V gene sequence: CDR1 SGHKS, CDR2 YYEKEE (reference sequence). CDR3 protein: CASSTAPAYVQGWYGYTF. CDR3 bases: TGTGCCAGCAGCACGGCGCCCGCTTACGTACAGGGTTGGTATGGCTACACCTTC.

The chain is built from TRBV12-3 or TRBV12-4 and TRBJ2-3, with D maybe TRBD1 (6 bases). This CDR3 contains 12 residues. V was clipped by 3 bases and J by 8 bases, with 9 bases between them. CDR3 sequence reads: CASSFNRVTQYF. CDR3 sequence (DNA): TGTGCCAGCAGTTTTAACAGGGTTACGCAGTATTTT.

J is TRBJ1-6 and V is TRBV7-2; 11 positions match TRBD1. After removal of 3 bases from V and 5 bases from J, the junction contained 6 bases not matched to a gene. In germline, CDR1 is SGHTA, CDR2 FQGNSA. The CDR3 is 17 residues long. CDR3 bases: TGTGCCAGCAGCTTTAGGACAGGGGGCTCTAATAATTCACCCCTCCACTTT. It translates to CASSFRTGGSNNSPLHF.

The chain employs TRBV5-1 and TRBJ1-2; no clear D. Germline lookup yields CDR1 SGHRS and CDR2 YFSETQ. CDR3 size: 15 residues. V gave up 4 bases and J gave up 7 bases, with 20 bases separating them. CDR3 residues: CASSPSPGFDFGYTF. The CDR3 nucleotides read TGCGCCAGCAGCCCTTCCCCCGGGTTTGACTTTGGCTACACCTTC. The entire variable domain, with the rest obtained from reference TRBV5-1 and TRBJ1-2, is as follows: KAGVTQTPRYLIKTRGQQVTLSCSPISGHRSVSWYQQTPGQGLQFLFEYFSETQRNKGNFPGRFSGRQFSNSRSEMNVSTLELGDSALYLCASSPSPGFDFGYTFGSGTRLTVV.

The chain combines TRBV16 with TRBJ1-2, with D maybe TRBD1 (5 bases). The germline V gene encodes CDR1 KGHSY and CDR2 FQNENV. The CDR3 totals 15 residues. V lost 4 bases and J 0 bases, leaving 12 bases between the germline ends. The CDR3 reads CASSPTSGSNYGYTF. The CDR3, as DNA: TGTGCCAGCAGCCCGACTTCAGGGTCTAACTATGGCTACACCTTC.

The J gene is TRBJ1-1, the V gene TRBV7-3; a possible D gene is TRBD1 (5 bases). This CDR3 has 14 amino acids. Germline values: CDR1 SGHTA, CDR2 FQGTGA. V lost 4 bases to trimming and J lost 3 bases, with 12 bases between them. The CDR3 sequence: CASSSNSQDTEAFF. In DNA, the CDR3 is TGTGCCAGCAGCTCTAACTCACAGGACACTGAAGCTTTCTTT.

The chain combines TRBV30 with TRBJ1-3; no reliable D call. CDR3 length: 15 residues. Germline-derived CDR1 and CDR2 are GTSNPN and SVGIG (reference sequence). V lost 6 bases and J lost 0, with 15 bases in between. The CDR3 DNA reads as TGTGCCTGTCATTCCCCGGGGAACTCTGGAAACACCATATATTTT. Protein product: CACHSPGNSGNTIYF.

In its sample, this clone was seen a few times. J is TRBJ2-1 and V is TRBV7-8, with 9 positions matching TRBD2. Trimming cost V 1 base and J 8 bases; bases outside gene matches: 3. The CDR3 consists of 14 residues. Germline CDR1 SGHVS, CDR2 FQNEAQ. The DNA for the CDR3 is TGTGCCAGCAGCTTAGGGACTAGCGACGATGAGCAGTTCTTC. It codes for CASSLGTSDDEQFF. Filled out from reference TRBV7-8 and TRBJ2-1, the complete variable domain reads GAGVSQSPRYKVAKRGQDVALRCDPISGHVSLFWYQQALGQGPEFLTYFQNEAQLDKSGLPSDRFFAERPEGSVSTLKIQRTQQEDSAVYLCASSLGTSDDEQFFGPGTRLTVL.

V is TRBV19 and J is TRBJ2-4, with 7 bases that match TRBD1. The CDR3 contains 14 residues. In germline, CDR1 is LNHDA, CDR2 SQIVND (reference sequence). The V segment lost 6 bases and the J segment 6 bases; nucleotides outside the gene matches: 8. In DNA, the CDR3 is TGTGCCAGTAGCACACTAGGGGGCGGAAACATTCAGTACTTC. Its protein product is CASSTLGGGNIQYF.

The gene calls are TRBV2 and TRBJ1-1, with TRBD1 matching 7 bases. V lost 0 bases and J lost 1; bases outside the gene matches: 2. Per the germline V gene, CDR1 is SNHLY and CDR2 is FYNNEI. CDR3 size: 15 residues. The CDR3 loop reads CASSEAQGGNTEAFF. The CDR3 DNA sequence: TGTGCCAGCAGTGAAGCGCAGGGGGGGAACACTGAAGCTTTCTTT.

The chain joins TRBV3-1 (or the pseudogene TRBV3-2) to TRBJ2-7; TRBD1 matches 9 bases. This CDR3 is 15 amino acids long. Germline V gives CDR1 LGHDT, CDR2 YNNKEL (reference sequence). V trimming: 4 bases; J trimming: 2 bases; junction bases outside the gene matches: 6. This CDR3 is CASSLGTGQAYEQYF. The CDR3 DNA sequence: TGTGCCAGCAGCCTTGGGACAGGGCAAGCCTACGAGCAGTACTTC.

The V call is TRBV7-2, the J call TRBJ2-7, with 9 bases matching TRBD1. The germline V gene has CDR1 SGHTA and CDR2 FQGNSA. This CDR3 is built from 15 residues. V lost 6 bases, J lost 2 bases, and 8 bases stayed unmatched. The CDR3 nucleotides read TGTGCCAGCAGTCCTGCCGGGACAGGGACCTACGAGCAGTACTTC. Its translation: CASSPAGTGTYEQYF.

The chain combines TRBV4-3 with TRBJ1-1; D remains ambiguous. Germline CDR1 LGHNA, CDR2 YSLEER. This CDR3 comprises 14 residues. With 1 base removed from V and 1 base from J, the gap between germline ends came to 7 bases. DNA for the CDR3: TGCGCCAGCAGCCAAGGCCGACAGAACACTGAAGCTTTCTTT. Its translation: CASSQGRQNTEAFF.